The source of this T cell receptor (beta chain) is a study of PD-1 blockade in classical Hodgkin lymphoma. Points from the study as a whole: Repertoire differences lack defined causes, possibly disease activity or prior therapy. Before treatment, complete responders showed about the same diversity as newly diagnosed patients.

Germline values: CDR1 ENHRY, CDR2 SYGVKD. CDR3 length equals 17 residues. The ends were cut back, 2 bases at V and 0 bases at J, with 17 bases in the middle. Each patient relapsed following autologous stem cell transplantation, and prior brentuximab vedotin exposure differed. As for this clone: The antigen remains undetermined.

Using immunoSEQ multiplex PCR, the repertoire was profiled, and TCRdb retains in-frame clones only, with some absent. The table lists around 25,000 clones, about 82% of them singletons, with more than 8% in the top ten. This chain uses TRBV10-3 with TRBJ2-7, with D tentatively TRBD1 or TRBD2 (5 bases each). Here the sequenced sample was peripheral blood mononuclear cells (PBMCs), taken before the second cycle of nivolumab. This sequence originates from a human donor with classical Hodgkin lymphoma. The CDR3 loop is CAISETRDPRTSYEQYF. CDR3 DNA: TGTGCCATCAGTGAGACCCGGGACCCTCGGACCTCCTACGAGCAGTACTTC.